What follows are 29 T cell receptor beta chains derived from one specimen sequenced in a study of preoperative IRX-2 immunotherapy in early breast cancer. As to treatment: preoperative locoregional IRX-2 cytokine immunotherapy. Sequencing was performed with immunoSEQ multiplex PCR; in TCRdb, only in-frame clones are kept and a portion is missing. The table shows approximately 44,000 clones, with roughly 94% occurring only once. Specimen: tumor tissue, collected after IRX-2 immunotherapy. The receptors here all came from a human donor with breast cancer.

The chain couples TRBV7-9 to TRBJ1-2, with 8 bases that match TRBD1. The CDR3 runs to 17 residues. Germline V CDR1 and CDR2: SEHNR, FQNEAQ (reference sequence). V was pared by 1 base and J by 8 bases, with 15 bases of the junction left unmatched. The CDR3 DNA reads as TGTGCCAGCAGCTTAGAAGGGACAGGCGGCAGCTTTCAAGGCTACACCTTC. Its translation: CASSLEGTGGSFQGYTF.

The chain employs TRBV9 and TRBJ2-3; a possible D gene is TRBD1 (6 bases). The V gene's germline CDR1 is SGDLS and CDR2 YYNGEE. The CDR3 sequence is 14 residues long. V lost 0 bases to trimming and J lost 5 bases, with 10 bases between them. The CDR3 bases are TGTGCCAGCAGCGTAGATAACAGGGTAGATACGCAGTATTTT. Amino acids: CASSVDNRVDTQYF. Full variable domain (remainder filled in from reference TRBV9 and TRBJ2-3): DSGVTQTPKHLITATGQRVTLRCSPRSGDLSVYWYQQSLDQGLQFLIQYYNGEERAKGNILERFSAQQFPDLHSELNLSSLELGDSALYFCASSVDNRVDTQYFGPGTRLTVL.

The V call is TRBV6-5, the J call TRBJ2-1; D possibly corresponds to TRBD2 (7 bases). The CDR3 is 13 amino acids. CDR1 and CDR2 from the germline V gene are MNHEY and SVGAGI. V lost 0 bases and J lost 9, with 9 bases in between. DNA of the CDR3: TGTGCCAGCAGTTACTCTGGGGGGGCTGAGCAGTTCTTC. Translation gives CASSYSGGAEQFF.

The chain couples TRBV7-7 to TRBJ2-1; D is tentatively TRBD1 or TRBD2 (5 bases each). The CDR3 is 13 amino acids. V dropped 1 base and J dropped 9 bases, with 10 bases sitting between them. Looked up from germline, CDR1 is SSHAT and CDR2 is FNYEAQ (reference sequence). CDR3 sequence (DNA): TGTGCCAGCAGCTTAGAATGGGACGGTGAGCAGTTCTTC. Translated, it gives CASSLEWDGEQFF.

V is TRBV11-3 and J is TRBJ1-1; D remains unclear. This CDR3 is built from 13 residues. Germline-derived CDR1 and CDR2 are SGHNT and YENEEA. V was clipped by 3 bases and J by 1 base, with 6 bases between them. In DNA form, the CDR3 reads TGTGCCAGCAGCTTGACAAAGAACACTGAAGCTTTCTTT. It specifies CASSLTKNTEAFF. Drawing the rest from reference TRBV11-3 and TRBJ1-1, the complete variable domain is EAGVVQSPRYKIIEKKQPVAFWCNPISGHNTLYWYLQNLGQGPELLIRYENEEAVDDSQLPKDRFSAERLKGVDSTLKIQPAELGDSAVYLCASSLTKNTEAFFGQGTRLTVV.

As regards this clone: The junction differs from germline at one of its ends, possibly a read error. The chain carries TRBV11-2 and TRBJ2-1; no firm D call. Germline assignment: CDR1 SGHAT and CDR2 FQNNGV. CDR3 length equals 12 residues. CDR3 in DNA: TGTGCCAGCAGCTTAGTCGAGCCTGCTCGGATCTTC. This codes for CASSLVEPARIF.

The chain joins TRBV5-1 to TRBJ1-3; no firm D call. The CDR3 is 15 amino acids. V shed 1 base and J shed 0 bases, with 8 bases lying between them. Germline V gene data show CDR1 as SGHRS and CDR2 as YFSETQ. Here the CDR3 reads CASSLFGSSGNTIYF. In DNA form, the CDR3 reads TGCGCCAGCAGCTTGTTCGGGAGCTCTGGAAACACCATATATTTT.

The V gene is TRBV2, the J gene TRBJ2-7; TRBD1 matches 8 bases. This CDR3 is built from 14 residues. V gave up 2 bases and J gave up 3 bases; unmatched junction bases: 3. Looked up from germline, CDR1 is SNHLY and CDR2 is FYNNEI. CDR3 coding DNA: TGTGCCAGCAGTGAACAGGGGGCGCACTACGAGCAGTACTTC. As protein: CASSEQGAHYEQYF.

The V gene is TRBV6-5, the J gene TRBJ2-7; TRBD1 aligns across 7 bases. V shed 7 bases and J 0 bases; nucleotides not matched to a gene: 3. Germline V gene lookup returns CDR1 MNHEY and CDR2 SVGAGI. The CDR3 is 13 residues long. CDR3 region: CASTRDSSYEQYF. The CDR3, as DNA: TGTGCCAGCACCCGGGACAGCTCCTACGAGCAGTACTTC.

This clone appeared a single time. The gene calls are TRBV5-1 and TRBJ2-6; D unresolved. Germline V lookup: CDR1 SGHRS, CDR2 YFSETQ. There are 18 residues in the CDR3. The V end lost 0 bases, the J end lost 4 bases, and 17 bases lay between the germline ends. CDR3 sequence: CASSLESAPMWGANVLTF. CDR3 DNA sequence: TGCGCCAGCAGCTTGGAGTCGGCCCCAATGTGGGGGGCCAACGTCCTGACTTTC.

V and J are TRBV6-1 and TRBJ2-2; D assignment may be TRBD1 or TRBD2 (5 bases each). The CDR3 contains 15 residues. Germline loops: CDR1 MNHNS, CDR2 SASEGT. V gave up 7 bases and J gave up 4 bases, with 16 bases separating them. The CDR3 DNA sequence: TGTGCCAGCATCCGGGACGCGGGTTCCACCGGGGAGCTGTTTTTT. Its translation is CASIRDAGSTGELFF.

The V call is TRBV4-3, the J call TRBJ2-3; D call uncertain. The CDR3 has 15 amino acids. V dropped 4 bases and J dropped 2 bases, with 13 bases sitting between them. Germline V gene sequence: CDR1 LGHNA, CDR2 YSLEER. The CDR3 DNA reads as TGCGCCAGCAGCCGGATTCTACAACACACAGATACGCAGTATTTT. This encodes CASSRILQHTDTQYF.

The chain carries TRBV7-8 and TRBJ2-3; possibly TRBD1 for D (6 bases). CDR3 size: 13 residues. Per germline, CDR1 SGHVS and CDR2 FQNEAQ. Trimming took off 3 bases at V and 5 bases at J, with 9 bases between the two ends. CDR3 nucleotide sequence: TGTGCCAGCAGCTTTCAGGGGAAAGATACGCAGTATTTT. This gives the protein CASSFQGKDTQYF.

The genes are TRBV4-1 and TRBJ2-5; D possibly corresponds to TRBD2 (6 bases). The closer fit of TRBJ2-7 to the DNA end suggests the J call may be wrong. Germline V gene data show CDR1 as MGHRA and CDR2 as YSYEKL. The length of the CDR3 is 15 residues. Here the CDR3 reads CASSQEFGLNYEQYF. The CDR3 nucleotides read TGCGCCAGCAGCCAAGAATTCGGACTAAACTACGAGCAGTACTTC.

The rearrangement links TRBV4-1 to TRBJ2-7, with a tentative D call TRBD1 (5 bases). The CDR3 is 15 amino acids. Trimming stripped 4 bases from V and 2 bases from J, with 15 bases between. The germline V gene encodes CDR1 MGHRA and CDR2 YSYEKL. In nucleotides, the CDR3 is TGCGCCAGCAGCCTCACCTGGGGCCAAACCTACGAGCAGTACTTC. Its protein product is CASSLTWGQTYEQYF.

The chain carries TRBV29-1 and TRBJ2-1; D may correspond to TRBD1 or TRBD2 (5 bases each). Trimming took 3 bases from V and 5 from J, leaving 11 bases between them. Germline lookup yields CDR1 SQVTM and CDR2 ANQGSEA. CDR3 length equals 13 residues. The CDR3 DNA reads TGCAGCGTTGAGAGGGGCCTTAACAATGAGCAGTTCTTC. The encoded protein is CSVERGLNNEQFF.

This chain uses TRBV9 with TRBJ1-1, with D maybe TRBD1 (6 bases). Germline loops: CDR1 SGDLS, CDR2 YYNGEE. V lost 7 bases, J lost 0 bases, and 16 bases lay in between. This CDR3 has 15 amino acids. The CDR3 loop is CASQRGISMNTEAFF. DNA of the CDR3: TGTGCCAGCCAAAGGGGGATTTCCATGAACACTGAAGCTTTCTTT.

J is TRBJ2-3 and V is TRBV6-5, with 7 bases matching TRBD1. The CDR3 sequence is 16 residues long. V dropped 2 bases and J dropped 2; count of bases not matched to a gene: 7. Germline V gene data show CDR1 as MNHEY and CDR2 as SVGAGI. In DNA form, the CDR3 reads TGTGCCAGCAGTTACCTCGGGACAGCTAACACAGATACGCAGTATTTT. This translates into CASSYLGTANTDTQYF.

V gene TRBV9 combines with J gene TRBJ2-5; 7 bases fit TRBD1. The CDR3 sequence is 17 residues long. Trimming removed 4 bases from V and 1 base from J; junction bases left unmatched: 13. Per the germline V gene, CDR1 is SGDLS and CDR2 is YYNGEE. CDR3 sequence: CASSRYTQGTSQETQYF. Written as DNA, the CDR3 is TGTGCCAGCAGCCGGTATACACAGGGGACCTCCCAAGAGACCCAGTACTTC.

This clone was picked up one time. This CDR3 is CASSVLGGGAGELFF. The CDR3, as DNA: TGCGCCAGCAGTGTTTTGGGGGGCGGTGCCGGGGAGCTGTTTTTT. The chain employs TRBV10-2 and TRBJ2-2; D tentatively fits TRBD1 or TRBD2 (6 bases each). V was clipped by 4 bases and J by 6 bases, with 15 bases between them. Germline lookup yields CDR1 WSHSY and CDR2 SAAADI. The length of the CDR3 is 15 residues.

The CDR3 nucleotides are TGTGCCAGCAGCACTTTTCCGCGGGGGGGCCGCTATGAGCAGTTCTTC. The encoded protein is CASSTFPRGGRYEQFF. The rearrangement joins TRBV7-2 to TRBJ2-1, with 9 nucleotides matching TRBD2. The junction had 13 bases not matched to a gene; V was cut back by 5 bases and J by 8 bases. The V gene's germline CDR1 is SGHTA and CDR2 FQGNSA. The CDR3 is made up of 16 amino acids.

The genes are TRBV11-3 and TRBJ2-3, with D perhaps matching TRBD2 (5 bases). The V end was cut by 1 base, the J end by 1 base, with 9 bases between. The CDR3 is 15 amino acids. Germline CDR1 and CDR2: SGHNT and YENEEA. DNA of the CDR3: TGTGCCAGCAGCTTAGGCCCAGCGGGCACAGATACGCAGTATTTT. It specifies CASSLGPAGTDTQYF.

The chain uses TRBV19 and TRBJ2-1, with 10 positions matching TRBD2. CDR1 and CDR2 from the germline V gene are LNHDA and SQIVND (reference sequence). Trimming removed 3 bases from V and 0 bases from J; junction bases left unmatched: 2. This CDR3 region has 16 residues. The CDR3, as DNA: TGTGCCAGTAGTATGATAGCGGGGGGCTCCTACAATGAGCAGTTCTTC. This translates into CASSMIAGGSYNEQFF.

This clone is a singleton in its sample. J is TRBJ2-2 and V is TRBV9, with a tentative D call TRBD2 (5 bases). This CDR3 is built from 15 residues. Germline V lookup: CDR1 SGDLS, CDR2 YYNGEE. Trimming left V 4 bases short and J 4 bases short, with 14 bases between. The CDR3 is CASSRTFRGTGELFF. The CDR3 region has the DNA TGTGCCAGCAGCCGGACTTTTCGGGGCACCGGGGAGCTGTTTTTT.

The chain has TRBV18 and TRBJ2-7; D gene uncertain. CDR1 and CDR2 (germline): KGHSH, LQKENI. The CDR3 sequence is 12 residues long. V was pared by 2 bases and J by 0 bases, with 2 bases between. CDR3 DNA: TGTGCCAGCTCACCAGACTCCTACGAGCAGTACTTC. Encoded protein: CASSPDSYEQYF. Complete variable domain (other parts from reference TRBV18 and TRBJ2-7): NAGVMQNPRHLVRRRGQEARLRCSPMKGHSHVYWYRQLPEEGLKFMVYLQKENIIDESGMPKERFSAEFPKEGPSILRIQQVVRGDSAAYFCASSPDSYEQYFGPGTRLTVT.

This clone showed up just a few times. The genes are TRBV18 and TRBJ2-6, with D tentatively TRBD1 (6 bases). Deletions cut 6 bases from V and 4 bases from J, with 16 bases between. This CDR3 has 16 residues. Germline V gene data show CDR1 as KGHSH and CDR2 as LQKENI. CDR3 sequence: CASSPGTRSGANVLTF. The DNA of the CDR3 is TGTGCCAGCTCTCCGGGGACACGGTCCGGGGCCAACGTCCTGACTTTC.

The chain carries TRBV30 and TRBJ2-5; maybe TRBD1 (7 bases). Germline assignment: CDR1 GTSNPN and CDR2 SVGIG (reference sequence). The CDR3 runs 15 residues. Trimming pared 2 bases from V and 7 bases from J, leaving 20 bases between. CDR3 nucleotide sequence: TGTGCCTGGAGTACCCGGGGAGGTGGGACAGCGACCCAGTACTTC. Protein: CAWSTRGGGTATQYF.

The CDR3 coding sequence is TGTGCCAGCAGTGACAGGGGTAGAGTAGGGAACACTGAAGCTTTCTTT. It translates to CASSDRGRVGNTEAFF. The V gene is TRBV6-1, the J gene TRBJ1-1; tentatively, D is TRBD1 (6 bases). The CDR3 totals 16 residues. Germline-derived CDR1 and CDR2 are MNHNS and SASEGT. The V end was cut by 3 bases, the J end by 1 base, with 15 bases between.

V gene TRBV18 combines with J gene TRBJ1-5, with 11 bases lining up with TRBD1. V lost 2 bases to trimming and J lost 9 bases; unmatched junction nucleotides: 3. Germline loops: CDR1 KGHSH, CDR2 LQKENI. The CDR3 consists of 14 residues. In DNA, the CDR3 is TGTGCCAGCTCACCAGGACAGGGGGCTCTGCCCCAGCATTTT. Amino acid sequence: CASSPGQGALPQHF.